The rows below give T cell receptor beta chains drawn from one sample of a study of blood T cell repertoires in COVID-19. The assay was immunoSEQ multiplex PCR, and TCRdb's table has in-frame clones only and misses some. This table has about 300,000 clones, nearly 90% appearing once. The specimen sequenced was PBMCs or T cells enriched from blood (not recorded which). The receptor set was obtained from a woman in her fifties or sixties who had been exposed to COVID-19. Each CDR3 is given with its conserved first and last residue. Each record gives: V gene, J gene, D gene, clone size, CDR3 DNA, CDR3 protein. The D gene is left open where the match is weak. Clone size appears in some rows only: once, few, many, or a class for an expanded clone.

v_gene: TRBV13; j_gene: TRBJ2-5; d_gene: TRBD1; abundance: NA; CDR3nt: TGTGCCAGCAGCCCAGGGGGCAGGTCGTTCGAGACCCAGTACTTC; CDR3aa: CASSPGGRSFETQYF
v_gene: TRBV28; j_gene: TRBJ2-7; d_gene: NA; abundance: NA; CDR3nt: TGTGCCAGCAGTTTAGAGCTGTGGTCCAGGGCCGACTCCTACGAGCAGTACTTC; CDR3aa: CASSLELWSRADSYEQYF
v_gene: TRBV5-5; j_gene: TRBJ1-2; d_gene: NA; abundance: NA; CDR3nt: TGTGCCAGCACCAGGGGCGGATCCTATGGCTACACCTTC; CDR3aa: CASTRGGSYGYTF
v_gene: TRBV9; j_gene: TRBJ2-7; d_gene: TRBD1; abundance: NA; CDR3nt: TGTGCCAGCAGCGAGAGACCGGGACAGGGGGCATATTTC; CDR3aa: CASSERPGQGAYF
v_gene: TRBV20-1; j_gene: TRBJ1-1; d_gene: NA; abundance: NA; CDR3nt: TGCAGTGGGTTCAAGAGCACTGAAGCTTTCTTT; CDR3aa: CSGFKSTEAFF
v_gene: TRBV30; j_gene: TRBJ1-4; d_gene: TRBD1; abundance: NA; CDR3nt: TGTGCCTGGAGCCCACGGACAGGGGGCAATGAAAAACTGTTTTTT; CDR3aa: CAWSPRTGGNEKLFF
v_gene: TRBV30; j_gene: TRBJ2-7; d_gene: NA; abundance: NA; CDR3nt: TGTGCCTGGAGTCCGACCAGGGGCGAGCAGTACTTC; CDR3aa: CAWSPTRGEQYF
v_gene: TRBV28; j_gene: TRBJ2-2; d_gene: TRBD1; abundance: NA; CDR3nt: TGTGCCAGCAGTTTGACAGGGATGAACACCGGGGAGCTGTTTTTT; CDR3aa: CASSLTGMNTGELFF
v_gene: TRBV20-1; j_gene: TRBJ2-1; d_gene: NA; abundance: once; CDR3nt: TGCAGTGCTAGTAACTACGGCGAATCTAATGAGCAGTTCTTC; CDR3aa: CSASNYGESNEQFF
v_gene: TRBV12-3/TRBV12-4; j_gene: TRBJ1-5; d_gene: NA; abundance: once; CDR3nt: TGTGCCAGCAGTCACCGACAAAATCAGCCCCAGCATTTT; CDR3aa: CASSHRQNQPQHF
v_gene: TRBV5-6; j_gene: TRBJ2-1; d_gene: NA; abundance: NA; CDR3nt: TGTGCCAGCAGCTTTGACAAGACGAGCTCCTACAATGAGCAGTTCTTC; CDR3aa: CASSFDKTSSYNEQFF
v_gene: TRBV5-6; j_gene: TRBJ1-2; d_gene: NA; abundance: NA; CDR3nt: TGTGCCAGCAGCTTGGGAGGGCCTGCGGGGGTTCCTCTATATGGCTACACCTTC; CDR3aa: CASSLGGPAGVPLYGYTF
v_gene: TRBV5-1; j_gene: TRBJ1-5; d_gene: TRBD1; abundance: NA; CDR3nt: TGCGCCAGCAGGCCCGATACAGGGGTGAACAATCAGCCCCAGCATTTT; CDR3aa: CASRPDTGVNNQPQHF
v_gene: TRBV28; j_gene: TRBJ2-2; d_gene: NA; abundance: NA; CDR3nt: TGTGCCAGCAGTTTTCCTTCGCGGCGGATTAACACCGGGGAGCTGTTTTTT; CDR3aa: CASSFPSRRINTGELFF
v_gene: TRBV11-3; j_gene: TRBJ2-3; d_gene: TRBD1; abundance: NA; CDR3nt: TGTGCCAGCAGTTTGGGACAGGGGGCTACAGATACGCAGTATTTT; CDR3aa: CASSLGQGATDTQYF